The 15 T cell receptor beta chains reported below all come from one sample, sequenced in a study of T cells in localized non-small cell lung cancer. Produced via immunoSEQ multiplex PCR; TCRdb's table is partial and in-frame only. The sample includes more than 35,000 clones, around 94% seen only once; the top ten take approximately 7.7%. The sequences come from peripheral blood, collected before any cancer treatment. The receptors were sampled from a female donor older than 55 with stage I lung adenocarcinoma.

The genes are TRBV29-1 and TRBJ2-5; D uncertain. The CDR3 runs 11 residues. Trimming cost V 1 base and J 4 bases, with 4 bases left between them. The germline V gene has CDR1 SQVTM and CDR2 ANQGSEA. Here the CDR3 reads CSVEVSETQYF. DNA of the CDR3: TGCAGCGTTGAAGTATCAGAGACCCAGTACTTC. The full variable domain, completed using reference TRBV29-1 and TRBJ2-5, is SAVISQKPSRDICQRGTSLTIQCQVDSQVTMMFWYRQQPGQSLTLIATANQGSEATYESGFVIDKFPISRPNLTFSTLTVSNMSPEDSSIYLCSVEVSETQYFGPGTRLLVL.

DNA of the CDR3: TGTGCCAGCAGCTTTGATGGGAACACTGAAGCTTTCTTT. Its protein product is CASSFDGNTEAFF. V usage is TRBV5-6 and J usage is TRBJ1-1; D gene ambiguous. The V gene lost 2 bases and the J gene lost 1 base, with 6 bases spanning the gap. Germline CDR1 is SGHDT and CDR2 is YYEEEE. The CDR3 is made up of 13 amino acids.

The chain joins TRBV28 to TRBJ1-4; a weak D match, TRBD1 (5 bases). The CDR3 has 15 residues. CDR1 and CDR2 from the germline V gene are MDHEN and SYDVKM. V shed 8 bases and J shed 7 bases, with 20 bases lying between them. The CDR3 DNA is TGTGCCAGCGGATGGACGGGGGGGTTAGTTGAAAAACTGTTTTTT. Residues: CASGWTGGLVEKLFF. The variable domain in full, with the rest retrieved from reference TRBV28 and TRBJ1-4, is DVKVTQSSRYLVKRTGEKVFLECVQDMDHENMFWYRQDPGLGLRLIYFSYDVKMKEKGDIPEGYSVSREKKERFSLILESASTNQTSMYLCASGWTGGLVEKLFFGSGTQLSVL.

This clone was seen just once. The CDR3 sequence is CASSRDLGAEAFF. DNA of the CDR3: TGTGCCAGCAGCAGGGATCTCGGCGCTGAAGCTTTCTTT. The chain uses TRBV7-7 and TRBJ1-1; unclear D gene. Germline V CDR1 and CDR2: SSHAT, FNYEAQ (reference sequence). The CDR3 totals 13 residues. V dropped 5 bases and J dropped 6 bases, with 13 bases sitting between them.

The chain has TRBV10-3 and TRBJ2-2; D not certain. V was cut by 6 bases and J by 6 bases, with 14 bases left in between. CDR1 ENHRY and CDR2 SYGVKD come from the germline V gene. The CDR3 totals 14 residues. In DNA, the CDR3 is TGTGCCATCAGCACGGTTCAGGCGGCCGGGGAGCTGTTTTTT. Amino acids: CAISTVQAAGELFF.

The chain couples TRBV7-9 to TRBJ1-5; D remains ambiguous. Trimming cost V 1 base and J 4 bases, with 5 bases left between them. The germline CDR1 and CDR2 sequences are SEHNR and FQNEAQ (reference sequence). The CDR3 spans 13 residues. CDR3 sequence reads: CASSLGQNQPQHF. The CDR3 coding sequence is TGTGCCAGCAGCTTAGGTCAGAATCAGCCCCAGCATTTT.

This chain links TRBV5-6 with TRBJ2-2, with TRBD1 matching 7 bases. This CDR3 is 16 amino acids long. CDR1 and CDR2 (germline): SGHDT, YYEEEE. J was trimmed by 5 bases and V by 4 bases; bases with no gene match: 11. CDR3 loop: CASSQVRRGRTGELFF. The DNA of the CDR3 is TGTGCCAGCAGCCAGGTACGCAGGGGGAGAACCGGGGAGCTGTTTTTT.

This clone is a singleton in its sample. The chain has TRBV5-1 and TRBJ2-3; 8 bases align to TRBD1. Germline-derived CDR1 and CDR2 are SGHRS and YFSETQ. The CDR3 runs 16 residues. With V trimmed by 2 bases and J by 4 bases, 9 bases remained unmatched. The DNA of the CDR3 is TGCGCCAGCAGCTTTGACAGGGGATCGGCGGCAGATACGCAGTATTTT. Its translation is CASSFDRGSAADTQYF.

The rearrangement uses TRBV6-1 and TRBJ2-1; 11 bases fit TRBD2. The germline V gene encodes CDR1 MNHNS and CDR2 SASEGT. V lost 6 bases, J lost 8 bases, and 9 bases stayed unmatched. This CDR3 contains 15 residues. The CDR3 DNA sequence: TGTGCCAGCAGAGCTCTAGCGGGGGGATTCGATGAGCAGTTCTTC. It specifies CASRALAGGFDEQFF.

This clone was seen a handful of times. This chain connects TRBV5-4 to TRBJ2-1; TRBD2 might be the D (6 bases). This CDR3 is 16 amino acids long. V gave up 3 bases and J gave up 3 bases, with 16 bases separating them. The germline gives CDR1 SGHNT, CDR2 YYREEE (reference sequence). The CDR3 spells CASSSPGGPGYNEQFF. CDR3 bases: TGTGCCAGCAGCTCCCCCGGGGGTCCTGGCTACAATGAGCAGTTCTTC.

The chain has TRBV20-1 and TRBJ1-1, with D maybe TRBD1 (6 bases). The ends were cut back, 6 bases at V and 6 bases at J, with 8 bases in the middle. CDR3 length: 10 amino acids. Germline values: CDR1 DFQATT, CDR2 SNEGSKA (reference sequence). CDR3 sequence: CSAQGPEAFF. DNA of the CDR3: TGCAGTGCCCAGGGGCCTGAAGCTTTCTTT.

This clone was seen only a few times. J is TRBJ1-2 and V is TRBV6-5, with D possibly matching TRBD1 (5 bases). Germline CDR1 reads MNHEY; CDR2 reads SVGAGI. Deletions cut 6 bases from V and 5 bases from J, with 16 bases between. The CDR3 contains 14 residues. DNA for the CDR3: TGTGCCAGCAGGAAGCAGGGATCAGGGTATGGCTACACCTTC. Protein: CASRKQGSGYGYTF.

The rearrangement joins TRBV7-6 to TRBJ1-5; D ambiguous. The germline V gene has CDR1 SGHVS and CDR2 FNYEAQ. CDR3 size: 13 residues. V shed 1 base and J shed 5 bases, with 6 bases lying between them. CDR3 in DNA: TGTGCCAGCAGCTTAGATAGGGATCAGCCCCAGCATTTT. Protein sequence: CASSLDRDQPQHF. Together with reference TRBV7-6 and TRBJ1-5, the CDR3 gives the full variable domain: GAGVSQSPRYKVTKRGQDVALRCDPISGHVSLYWYRQALGQGPEFLTYFNYEAQQDKSGLPNDRFSAERPEGSISTLTIQRTEQRDSAMYRCASSLDRDQPQHFGDGTRLSIL.

The chain employs TRBV19 and TRBJ1-2; TRBD1 agrees at 7 bases. V shed 6 bases, J shed 8 bases, and the junction held 21 bases outside the gene matches. The germline CDR1 and CDR2 sequences are LNHDA and SQIVND (reference sequence). The CDR3 is made up of 17 amino acids. CDR3 nucleotide sequence: TGTGCCAGTAGCCTCCCCGGGACAGCCCTATTAATAGAGGGCTACACCTTC. Translating gives CASSLPGTALLIEGYTF.

The V and J genes are TRBV14 and TRBJ1-6, with no clear D. Germline V gene lookup returns CDR1 SGHDN and CDR2 FVKESK. Trimming shortened V by 1 base and J by 10 bases, and 8 bases separated the two germline ends. The CDR3 is made up of 13 amino acids. CDR3 amino acids: CASSQAIESPLHF. Written as DNA, the CDR3 is TGTGCCAGCAGCCAAGCAATAGAGTCACCCCTCCACTTT.